The rows below give T cell receptor beta chains drawn from one sample of a study of shared clonotypes between healthy human individuals. Profiling relied on immunoSEQ multiplex PCR, and the TCRdb table lists in-frame clones only, not all of them. The table records around 650,000 clones, 90% to 97% of them present only once. Sequenced sample: naive CD8+ T cells sorted from blood. All receptors derive from a woman in her thirties in good health. CDR3s include the opening cysteine and the closing phenylalanine or tryptophan. D genes are given only for firm matches. Clone sizes are given selectively: once, few, many, or a class where the clone is expanded.

NA	TRBV2	TRBJ1-5	once	14	CASTGAFDNQPQHF	TGTGCCAGTACAGGCGCTTTCGACAATCAGCCCCAGCATTTT
TRBD2	TRBV11-2	TRBJ2-7	once	16	CASSSLLAASSYEQYF	TGTGCCAGCAGCTCCCTTCTAGCGGCAAGCTCCTACGAGCAGTACTTC
TRBD1	TRBV9	TRBJ1-2	once	15	CASSSGDRLIYGYTF	TGTGCCAGCAGCTCCGGGGACAGATTAATCTATGGCTACACCTTC
NA	TRBV14	TRBJ1-2	NA	14	CASSHLTGHYGYTF	TGTGCCAGCAGCCATCTCACAGGGCACTATGGCTACACCTTC
NA	TRBV9	TRBJ2-7	NA	14	CASSVAGGPYEQYF	TGTGCCAGCAGCGTAGCTGGCGGCCCCTACGAGCAGTACTTC
TRBD2	TRBV9	TRBJ2-7	NA	16	CASSPRTSGSSYEQYF	TGTGCCAGCAGCCCGAGAACTAGCGGGAGCTCCTACGAGCAGTACTTC
NA	TRBV5-6	TRBJ2-1	few	14	CASSLASSYNEQFF	TGTGCCAGCAGCTTGGCCAGCTCCTACAATGAGCAGTTCTTC
NA	TRBV9	TRBJ1-5	NA	14	CASSVEGFNQPQHF	TGTGCCAGCAGCGTAGAAGGGTTCAATCAGCCCCAGCATTTT
NA	TRBV5-1	TRBJ2-7	once	11	CASSLGYEQYF	TGCGCCAGCAGCCTTGGATACGAGCAGTACTTC
NA	TRBV28	TRBJ1-1	NA	15	CASSQYRTGNTEAFF	TGTGCCAGCAGCCAATATAGGACGGGGAACACTGAAGCTTTCTTT
TRBD2	TRBV7-9	TRBJ2-5	NA	15	CASSLPSGTRETQYF	TGTGCCAGCAGCTTACCTAGCGGAACCAGGGAGACCCAGTACTTC
NA	TRBV29-1	TRBJ1-1	NA	13	CSVEEGEYTEAFF	TGCAGCGTTGAAGAGGGGGAGTACACTGAAGCTTTCTTT
TRBD1	TRBV28	TRBJ1-5	NA	14	CASSLGQGLKPQHF	TGTGCCAGCAGTTTAGGACAGGGGTTAAAGCCCCAGCATTTT
NA	TRBV29-1	TRBJ1-4	NA	13	CSVGWGANEKLFF	TGCAGCGTTGGTTGGGGGGCAAATGAAAAACTGTTTTTT
NA	TRBV29-1	TRBJ1-2	NA	15	CSVDRGGGREYGYTF	TGCAGCGTTGACCGAGGAGGAGGGAGGGAATATGGCTACACCTTC
NA	TRBV9	TRBJ2-1	NA	15	CASSVDSNPYNEQFF	TGTGCCAGCAGCGTAGACAGCAACCCCTACAATGAGCAGTTCTTC
NA	TRBV9	TRBJ1-1	NA	14	CASSPPRARGEAFF	TGTGCCAGCAGCCCACCCCGGGCGCGGGGTGAAGCTTTCTTT
TRBD1	TRBV5-6	TRBJ1-5	NA	14	CASSQGQGYQPQHF	TGTGCCAGCAGCCAGGGACAGGGTTATCAGCCCCAGCATTTT
NA	TRBV6-4	TRBJ1-1	NA	15	CASKALDTVNTEAFF	TGTGCCAGCAAGGCCCTGGACACGGTGAACACTGAAGCTTTCTTT
TRBD2	TRBV7-9	TRBJ2-3	once	19	CASMPWTSGRRVGTDTQYF	TGTGCCAGCATGCCTTGGACTAGCGGGAGGCGGGTGGGCACAGATACGCAGTATTTT
TRBD2	TRBV5-1	TRBJ2-7	NA	17	CASSIGTSESPYYEQYF	TGCGCCAGCAGCATCGGGACTAGCGAGTCCCCCTACTACGAGCAGTACTTC
NA	TRBV11-2	TRBJ2-5	NA	16	CASSPAGEINQETQYF	TGTGCCAGCAGCCCCGCCGGCGAGATTAACCAAGAGACCCAGTACTTC
NA	TRBV2	TRBJ2-7	NA	13	CARSSQGSIEQYF	TGTGCCAGAAGCTCACAGGGATCCATCGAGCAGTACTTC
NA	TRBV15	TRBJ1-1	NA	13	CATSLQKPTEAFF	TGTGCCACCAGCTTACAGAAACCCACTGAAGCTTTCTTT
TRBD1	TRBV19	TRBJ2-7	NA	15	CASSIYPGQGYEQYF	TGTGCCAGTAGTATATATCCGGGACAGGGCTACGAGCAGTACTTC
NA	TRBV11-3	TRBJ1-3	NA	13	CASSSGTVDTIYF	TGTGCCAGCAGCTCTGGGACCGTAGACACCATATATTTT
NA	TRBV14	TRBJ1-1	few	19	CASSPDTTGKGWLNTEAFF	TGTGCCAGCAGCCCTGACACCACAGGGAAAGGATGGCTGAACACTGAAGCTTTCTTT
NA	TRBV9	TRBJ2-3	NA	16	CASSVEWGERGDTQYF	TGTGCCAGCAGCGTAGAGTGGGGGGAGAGGGGTGATACGCAGTATTTT
NA	TRBV6-1	TRBJ1-3	NA	15	CASYQAASDPYTIYF	TGTGCCAGCTACCAGGCTGCCTCGGACCCGTACACCATATATTTT
TRBD1	TRBV7-9	TRBJ1-4	NA	16	CASSSGTGGKGEKLFF	TGTGCCAGCAGCTCAGGGACAGGGGGCAAGGGTGAAAAACTGTTTTTT
TRBD2	TRBV7-2	TRBJ2-2	NA	15	CASRLIAGPTGELFF	TGTGCCAGCAGATTAATAGCGGGACCCACCGGGGAGCTGTTTTTT
TRBD1	TRBV6-5	TRBJ1-1	NA	16	CASSYSTGEVGTEAFF	TGTGCCAGCAGTTACTCGACAGGGGAGGTTGGTACTGAAGCTTTCTTT
NA	TRBV16	TRBJ2-6	NA	16	CASSQSGGPGANVLTF	TGTGCCAGCAGCCAATCAGGGGGGCCTGGGGCCAACGTCCTGACTTTC
TRBD1	TRBV6-5	TRBJ2-5	NA	13	CASSYTGVETQYF	TGTGCCAGCAGTTACACAGGGGTTGAGACCCAGTACTTC
NA	TRBV2	TRBJ2-1	NA	16	CASRPTGLGPYNEQFF	TGTGCCAGCAGGCCGACAGGACTAGGACCTTACAATGAGCAGTTCTTC
TRBD1	TRBV7-9	TRBJ2-7	once	14	CASSSVTGDYEQYF	TGTGCCAGCAGTTCAGTGACAGGGGACTACGAGCAGTACTTC
NA	TRBV5-6	TRBJ2-3	NA	14	CASSSSGVADTQYF	TGTGCCAGCAGCTCCTCAGGGGTCGCAGATACGCAGTATTTT
NA	TRBV27	TRBJ2-3	NA	13	CASSPSSTDTQYF	TGTGCCAGCAGTCCTAGTAGCACAGATACGCAGTATTTT
NA	TRBV9	TRBJ2-7	NA	14	CASSLGTRSYEQYF	TGTGCCAGCAGCCTCGGGACTCGATCCTACGAGCAGTACTTC
NA	TRBV6-5	TRBJ2-3	NA	14	CASSHTSVADTQYF	TGTGCCAGCAGCCATACTAGTGTAGCAGATACGCAGTATTTT
NA	TRBV5-1	TRBJ2-7	once	12	CASSWHKNEQYF	TGCGCCAGCAGCTGGCATAAGAACGAGCAGTACTTC
NA	TRBV11-2	TRBJ2-1	NA	16	CASSLALGQPYNEQFF	TGTGCCAGCAGCTTAGCGTTAGGGCAGCCATACAATGAGCAGTTCTTC
NA	TRBV27	TRBJ2-7	NA	13	CASSLMGGAEQYF	TGTGCCAGCAGTTTAATGGGGGGCGCCGAGCAGTACTTC
TRBD1	TRBV5-1	TRBJ1-2	NA	14	CASSETGLNYGYTF	TGCGCCAGCAGCGAGACAGGGCTTAACTATGGCTACACCTTC
NA	TRBV28	TRBJ1-1	NA	14	CASSLRASNTEAFF	TGTGCCAGCAGTTTGAGGGCCAGCAACACTGAAGCTTTCTTT
NA	TRBV13	TRBJ2-7	NA	15	CASTPVSGSSYEQYF	TGTGCCAGCACCCCGGTCAGCGGAAGCTCCTACGAGCAGTACTTC
NA	TRBV6-6	TRBJ1-1	NA	14	CAHSEEGLNTEAFF	TGTGCCCACTCGGAGGAGGGGTTGAACACTGAAGCTTTCTTT
TRBD1	TRBV7-9	TRBJ1-1	once	18	CASSLIGGTGTGGAEAFF	TGTGCCAGCAGCTTAATAGGCGGGACAGGGACCGGAGGGGCTGAAGCTTTCTTT
NA	TRBV5-4	TRBJ1-1	NA	15	CASSFSGGRGTEAFF	TGTGCCAGCAGTTTCTCGGGGGGAAGGGGCACTGAAGCTTTCTTT